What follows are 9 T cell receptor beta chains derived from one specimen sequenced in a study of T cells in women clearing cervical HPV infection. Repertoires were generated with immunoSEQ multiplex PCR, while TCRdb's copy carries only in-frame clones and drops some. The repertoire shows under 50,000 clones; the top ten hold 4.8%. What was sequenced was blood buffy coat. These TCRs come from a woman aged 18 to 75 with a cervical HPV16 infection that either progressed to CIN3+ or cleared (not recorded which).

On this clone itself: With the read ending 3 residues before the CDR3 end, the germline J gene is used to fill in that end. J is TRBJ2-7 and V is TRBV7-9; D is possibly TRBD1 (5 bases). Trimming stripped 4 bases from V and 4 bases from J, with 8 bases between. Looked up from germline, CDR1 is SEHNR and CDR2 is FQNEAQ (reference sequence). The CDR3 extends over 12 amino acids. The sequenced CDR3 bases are TGTGCCAGCAGCTCGACAGCTTACGAG. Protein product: CASSSTAYE. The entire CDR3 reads CASSSTAYEQYF.

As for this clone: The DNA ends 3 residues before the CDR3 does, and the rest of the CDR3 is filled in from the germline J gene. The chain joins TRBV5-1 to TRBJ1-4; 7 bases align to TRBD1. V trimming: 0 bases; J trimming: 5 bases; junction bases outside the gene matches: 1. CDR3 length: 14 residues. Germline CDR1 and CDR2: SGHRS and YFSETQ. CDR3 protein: CASSLGRGNEKLFF. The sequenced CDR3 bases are TGCGCCAGCAGCTTGGGCAGGGGGAATGAAAAA.

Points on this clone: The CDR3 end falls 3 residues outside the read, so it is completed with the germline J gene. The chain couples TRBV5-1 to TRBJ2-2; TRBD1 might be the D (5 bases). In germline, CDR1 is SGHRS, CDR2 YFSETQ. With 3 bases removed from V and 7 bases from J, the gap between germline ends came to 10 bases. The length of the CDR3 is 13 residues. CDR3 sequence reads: CASSSDMGGELFF. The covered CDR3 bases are TGCGCCAGCAGCTCGGACATGGGCGGGGAG.

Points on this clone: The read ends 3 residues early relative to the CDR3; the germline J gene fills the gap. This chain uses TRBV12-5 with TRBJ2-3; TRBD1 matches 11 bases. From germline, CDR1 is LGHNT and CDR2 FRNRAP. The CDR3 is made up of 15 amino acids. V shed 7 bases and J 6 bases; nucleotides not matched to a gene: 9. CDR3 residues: CASAPDRGRRDTQYF. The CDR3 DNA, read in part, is TGTGCTAGTGCCCCGGACAGGGGGCGCAGGGATACG.

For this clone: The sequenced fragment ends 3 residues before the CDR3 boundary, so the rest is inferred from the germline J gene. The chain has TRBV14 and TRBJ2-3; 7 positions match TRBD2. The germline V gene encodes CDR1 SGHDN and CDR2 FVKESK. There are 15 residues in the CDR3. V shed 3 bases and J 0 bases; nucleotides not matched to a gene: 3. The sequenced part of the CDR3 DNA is TGTGCCAGCAGCCAGACTAGCCTTAGCACAGATACG. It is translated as CASSQTSLSTDT. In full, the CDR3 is CASSQTSLSTDTQYF.

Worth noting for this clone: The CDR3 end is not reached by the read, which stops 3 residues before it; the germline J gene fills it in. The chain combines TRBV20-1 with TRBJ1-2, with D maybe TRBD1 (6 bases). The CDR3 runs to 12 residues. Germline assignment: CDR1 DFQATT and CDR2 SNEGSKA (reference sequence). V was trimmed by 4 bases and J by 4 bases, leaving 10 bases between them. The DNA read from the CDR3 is TGCAGTGCTACCGACAGGTTCTATGGC. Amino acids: CSATDRFYG. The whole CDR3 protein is CSATDRFYGYTF.

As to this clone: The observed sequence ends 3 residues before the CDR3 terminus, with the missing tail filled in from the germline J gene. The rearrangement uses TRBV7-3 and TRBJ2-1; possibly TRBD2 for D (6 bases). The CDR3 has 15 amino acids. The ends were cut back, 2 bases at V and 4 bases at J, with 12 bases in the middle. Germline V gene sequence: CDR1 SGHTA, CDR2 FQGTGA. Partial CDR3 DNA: TGTGCCAGCAGCTTACTGCGGGGACCGTACAATGAG. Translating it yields CASSLLRGPYNE. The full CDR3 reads CASSLLRGPYNEQFF.

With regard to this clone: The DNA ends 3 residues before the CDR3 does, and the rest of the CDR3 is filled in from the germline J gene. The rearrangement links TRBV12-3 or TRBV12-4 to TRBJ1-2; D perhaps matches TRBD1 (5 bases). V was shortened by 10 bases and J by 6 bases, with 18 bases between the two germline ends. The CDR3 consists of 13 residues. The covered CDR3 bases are TGTGCCACCCAACCCTCAGGGTTAGATGGC. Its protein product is CATQPSGLDG. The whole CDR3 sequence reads CATQPSGLDGYTF.

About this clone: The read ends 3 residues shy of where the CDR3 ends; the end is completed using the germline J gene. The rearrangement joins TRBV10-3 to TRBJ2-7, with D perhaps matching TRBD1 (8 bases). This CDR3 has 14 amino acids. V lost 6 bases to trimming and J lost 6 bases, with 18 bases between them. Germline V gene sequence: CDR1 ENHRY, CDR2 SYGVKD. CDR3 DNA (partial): TGTGCCATCAGCGGGAGGCAGGGGGCATTCGAG. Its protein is CAISGRQGAFE. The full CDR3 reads CAISGRQGAFEQYF.